The 30 T cell receptor beta chains below come from one sample, sequenced in a study of blood T cell repertoires in COVID-19. Assay used: immunoSEQ multiplex PCR; TCRdb lists only in-frame clones, some missing. This table holds a few hundred thousand clones, about 87% found once. The material sequenced was PBMCs or T cells enriched from blood (not recorded which). The receptors shown here come from a woman between 45 and 65 years old who had recovered from COVID-19.

This rearrangement joins TRBV6-6 to TRBJ1-1; 9 bases match TRBD1. J lost 1 base, V lost 6 bases, and 9 bases had no gene match. Germline lookup yields CDR1 MNHNY and CDR2 SVGAGI (reference sequence). This CDR3 spans 16 amino acids. The CDR3: CASSRHRGQRNTEAFF. CDR3 in DNA: TGTGCCAGCAGCCGCCACAGGGGGCAGAGGAACACTGAAGCTTTCTTT.

The rearrangement joins TRBV6-5 to TRBJ1-1; D not resolved. V lost 8 bases, J lost 2 bases, and 18 bases lay in between. Germline V lookup: CDR1 MNHEY, CDR2 SVGAGI. The CDR3 consists of 15 residues. The CDR3 spells CASAPMSGANTEAFF. Here the CDR3 DNA reads TGTGCCAGCGCCCCCATGAGTGGTGCCAACACTGAAGCTTTCTTT.

In its sample, this clone was seen once. The chain links TRBV24-1 to TRBJ1-5; 10 bases align to TRBD1. The V gene end was trimmed by 10 bases and the J gene end by 2 bases; junction bases not matched to a gene: 4. The germline V gene has CDR1 KGHDR and CDR2 SFDVKD. This CDR3 has 14 amino acids. CDR3 sequence reads: CATGTGDGNQPQHF. CDR3 DNA sequence: TGTGCCACGGGGACAGGGGACGGCAATCAGCCCCAGCATTTT.

The genes are TRBV19 and TRBJ1-5; 8 bases line up with TRBD1. Germline V gives CDR1 LNHDA, CDR2 SQIVND (reference sequence). Losses at the gene ends were 9 bases for V and 2 bases for J; bases not matched to a gene: 9. The CDR3 consists of 15 residues. The CDR3 is CASLPGGAGNQPQHF. The CDR3 DNA reads as TGTGCCAGCCTACCAGGGGGCGCGGGCAATCAGCCCCAGCATTTT.

The V gene is TRBV19, the J gene TRBJ1-6; 8 nucleotides agree with TRBD1. Germline V lookup: CDR1 LNHDA, CDR2 SQIVND (reference sequence). CDR3 length: 16 residues. Trimming cost V 4 bases and J 7 bases; bases outside gene matches: 9. The CDR3 here is CASSRQGPYGNSPLHF. The CDR3 coding sequence is TGTGCCAGTAGTAGACAGGGGCCCTATGGGAATTCACCCCTCCACTTT.

This rearrangement joins TRBV7-2 to TRBJ1-1; TRBD1 might be the D (6 bases). Germline-derived CDR1 and CDR2 are SGHTA and FQGNSA. This CDR3 region has 15 residues. The ends were cut back, 5 bases at V and 1 base at J, with 14 bases in the middle. CDR3 residues: CASSPRDIPNTEAFF. The CDR3 nucleotides read TGTGCCAGCAGCCCCAGGGACATTCCGAACACTGAAGCTTTCTTT. Full variable domain (missing parts from reference TRBV7-2 and TRBJ1-1): GAGVSQSPSNKVTEKGKDVELRCDPISGHTALYWYRQSLGQGLEFLIYFQGNSAPDKSGLPSDRFSAERTGGSVSTLTIQRTQQEDSAVYLCASSPRDIPNTEAFFGQGTRLTVV.

The rearrangement joins TRBV4-3 to TRBJ2-1, with 10 bases fitting TRBD2. The CDR3 is 15 residues long. V lost 3 bases and J lost 6; bases outside the gene matches: 5. From germline, CDR1 is LGHNA and CDR2 YSLEER. Here the CDR3 DNA reads TGCGCCAGCAGCCAGAGCGGGGGGGCCCCCAATGAGCAGTTCTTC. This encodes CASSQSGGAPNEQFF.

The chain uses TRBV29-1 and TRBJ1-1, with TRBD1 as a possible D gene (6 bases). V gave up 7 bases and J gave up 4 bases, with 22 bases separating them. This CDR3 has 15 amino acids. CDR1 SQVTM and CDR2 ANQGSEA come from the germline V gene. CDR3 in DNA: TGCAGCGCACCCTCGGGGGGCAGGGATGGCACTGAAGCTTTCTTT. It yields the protein CSAPSGGRDGTEAFF.

V is TRBV3-1 (or the pseudogene TRBV3-2) and J is TRBJ2-2; 8 nucleotides line up with TRBD1. CDR1 and CDR2 (germline): LGHDT, YNNKEL (reference sequence). The CDR3 totals 16 residues. The V segment lost 1 base and the J segment 5 bases; nucleotides outside the gene matches: 6. The CDR3 region has the DNA TGTGCCAGCAGCCAAGGATGGACAGGGAAAACCGGGGAGCTGTTTTTT. As protein: CASSQGWTGKTGELFF.

The rearrangement joins TRBV2 to TRBJ1-5; D is unclear. This CDR3 region has 13 residues. V lost 4 bases and J 5 bases, leaving 9 bases between the germline ends. From germline, CDR1 is SNHLY and CDR2 FYNNEI. CDR3: CASSGSGDQPQHF. CDR3 DNA: TGTGCCAGCAGTGGGAGCGGGGATCAGCCCCAGCATTTT.

The rearrangement uses TRBV15 and TRBJ2-2, with D perhaps TRBD1 (6 bases). From germline, CDR1 is LNHNV and CDR2 YYDKDF (reference sequence). The CDR3 has 14 amino acids. The ends were cut back, 4 bases at V and 6 bases at J, with 12 bases in the middle. This CDR3 is CATSMTGFAGELFF. The CDR3, as DNA: TGTGCCACCAGCATGACAGGTTTCGCCGGGGAGCTGTTTTTT. The variable domain in full, completed from reference TRBV15 and TRBJ2-2, reads DAMVIQNPRYQVTQFGKPVTLSCSQTLNHNVMYWYQQKSSQAPKLLFHYYDKDFNNEADTPDNFQSRRPNTSFCFLDIRSPGLGDTAMYLCATSMTGFAGELFFGEGSRLTVL.

In nucleotides, the CDR3 is TGTGCCAGCAGTTTCAAGGGAGATCAGCCCCAGCATTTT. It is translated as CASSFKGDQPQHF. The rearrangement links TRBV27 to TRBJ1-5; no clear D gene. Germline values: CDR1 MNHEY, CDR2 SMNVEV (reference sequence). The CDR3 consists of 13 residues. V lost 3 bases and J lost 5, with 8 bases in between.

The rearrangement links TRBV7-2 to TRBJ2-3; TRBD2 might be the D (5 bases). Trimming left V 4 bases short and J 4 bases short, with 15 bases between. This CDR3 contains 15 residues. Germline assignment: CDR1 SGHTA and CDR2 FQGNSA. In nucleotides, the CDR3 is TGTGCCAGCAGCTCAATGGACTTGAAATCAGATACGCAGTATTTT. The encoded protein is CASSSMDLKSDTQYF.

The chain is built from TRBV27 and TRBJ2-3; D not certain. V was clipped by 7 bases and J by 2 bases, with 10 bases between them. Per germline, CDR1 MNHEY and CDR2 SMNVEV (reference sequence). The CDR3 covers 13 residues. The CDR3 is CASTETPTDTQYF. As DNA, the CDR3 is TGTGCCAGCACCGAGACACCCACAGATACGCAGTATTTT.

This clone was seen only once. The V and J genes are TRBV28 and TRBJ1-2, with 7 bases matching TRBD1. The germline V gene has CDR1 MDHEN and CDR2 SYDVKM. The V and J ends lost 7 bases and 2 bases, in that order; junction bases with no gene match: 7. CDR3 length equals 14 residues. CDR3 sequence: CASKQTGTNYGYTF. The CDR3 DNA reads as TGTGCCAGCAAACAGACAGGGACGAACTATGGCTACACCTTC.

This clone came up once. V gene TRBV7-6 combines with J gene TRBJ2-1, with TRBD1 matching 9 bases. The CDR3 loop spans 19 amino acids. V gave up 4 bases and J gave up 0 bases; unmatched junction bases: 13. The germline gives CDR1 SGHVS, CDR2 FNYEAQ. DNA of the CDR3: TGTGCCAGCAGCTACAGGGGGCCCCAAAATCCGAGCTCCTACAATGAGCAGTTCTTC. It codes for CASSYRGPQNPSSYNEQFF.

V is TRBV7-9 and J is TRBJ2-1; the match to TRBD2 covers 8 bases. The V gene's germline CDR1 is SEHNR and CDR2 FQNEAQ (reference sequence). This CDR3 has 15 amino acids. Trimming at V came to 3 bases and at J to 7 bases, leaving 8 bases not matched to a gene. CDR3 sequence (DNA): TGTGCCAGCAGCTTGGGGCGGGGGGCGCAAAATGAGCAGTTCTTC. Its translation is CASSLGRGAQNEQFF.

V is TRBV5-5 and J is TRBJ1-5; 10 bases are shared with TRBD1. V shed 1 base, J shed 2 bases, and the junction held 6 bases outside the gene matches. There are 17 residues in the CDR3. Germline values: CDR1 SGHKS, CDR2 YYEKEE (reference sequence). The CDR3 nucleotides read TGTGCCAGCAGCTTGAGGGACAGGGGTGTGGGCAATCAGCCCCAGCATTTT. Its translation is CASSLRDRGVGNQPQHF. The whole variable domain, filled in from reference TRBV5-5 and TRBJ1-5, reads DAGVTQSPTHLIKTRGQQVTLRCSPISGHKSVSWYQQVLGQGPQFIFQYYEKEERGRGNFPDRFSARQFPNYSSELNVNALLLGDSALYLCASSLRDRGVGNQPQHFGDGTRLSIL.

The chain recombines TRBV3-1 (or the pseudogene TRBV3-2) with TRBJ1-1; no firm D call. V lost 1 base to trimming and J lost 1 base, with 10 bases between them. The CDR3 spans 15 residues. CDR1 and CDR2 (germline): LGHDT, YNNKEL (reference sequence). CDR3: CASSQVFRGNTEAFF. Here the CDR3 DNA reads TGTGCCAGCAGCCAAGTCTTCCGAGGGAACACTGAAGCTTTCTTT.

The rearrangement joins TRBV7-3 to TRBJ1-2; D is unresolved. The V gene's germline CDR1 is SGHTA and CDR2 FQGTGA. The ends were cut back, 0 bases at V and 2 bases at J, with 10 bases in the middle. This CDR3 contains 15 residues. CDR3 sequence reads: CASSLTFGENYGYTF. The CDR3 region has the DNA TGTGCCAGCAGCTTAACCTTTGGGGAGAACTATGGCTACACCTTC.

The chain is built from TRBV7-9 and TRBJ2-1; maybe TRBD1 (6 bases). V lost 1 base to trimming and J lost 7 bases, with 11 bases between them. The CDR3 loop spans 14 amino acids. Germline values: CDR1 SEHNR, CDR2 FQNEAQ (reference sequence). This CDR3 is CASSLGTAKNEQFF. The DNA for the CDR3 is TGTGCCAGCAGCTTAGGGACAGCAAAGAATGAGCAGTTCTTC.

V and J are TRBV6-5 and TRBJ1-2, with TRBD1 identical over 7 bases. From germline, CDR1 is MNHEY and CDR2 SVGAGI. The CDR3 has 13 amino acids. Germline trimming cut 2 bases from V and 6 bases from J; bases unmatched to any gene: 3. CDR3 sequence (DNA): TGTGCCAGCAGTTACGGCAGGGGGGATGGCTACACCTTC. Protein product: CASSYGRGDGYTF.

The CDR3 region is CASSHGTGVGEQYF. The CDR3 coding sequence is TGTGCCAGCAGCCACGGGACAGGGGTCGGAGAGCAGTACTTC. The chain joins TRBV3-1 (or the pseudogene TRBV3-2) to TRBJ2-7, with TRBD1 identical over 10 bases. Germline V CDR1 and CDR2: LGHDT, YNNKEL (reference sequence). The CDR3 sequence is 14 residues long. With 3 bases clipped from V and 7 bases from J, the junction kept 6 bases outside the gene matches.

The rearrangement links TRBV2 to TRBJ1-1; D is ambiguous. The germline V gene has CDR1 SNHLY and CDR2 FYNNEI. The CDR3 covers 13 residues. Trimming pared 4 bases from V and 3 bases from J, leaving 9 bases between. This chain's CDR3 is CASSAARDTEAFF. CDR3 DNA: TGTGCCAGCAGTGCGGCGAGGGACACTGAAGCTTTCTTT.

The count of this clone is one. This chain links TRBV5-6 with TRBJ2-7; 11 bases map to TRBD1. Germline CDR1 is SGHDT and CDR2 is YYEEEE. Trimming at V came to 4 bases and at J to 2 bases, leaving 5 bases not matched to a gene. The CDR3 totals 15 residues. The CDR3 bases are TGTGCCAGCAGCCCCGGGACAGGGGGTCCCTACGAGCAGTACTTC. As protein: CASSPGTGGPYEQYF.

The V and J genes are TRBV25-1 and TRBJ1-2, with D hard to call. Trimming removed 6 bases from V and 4 bases from J, with 12 bases in between. The CDR3 spans 13 residues. Germline V gives CDR1 MGHDK, CDR2 SYGVNS. The CDR3 DNA reads TGTGCCAGCAGGAAGGAGGAGATCTATGGCTACACCTTC. This sequence encodes CASRKEEIYGYTF.

On this clone itself: This specimen includes other DNA sequences encoding the same CDR3. The CDR3: CASSVALNTEAFF. As DNA, the CDR3 is TGTGCCAGCAGCGTTGCGCTAAACACTGAAGCTTTCTTT. The chain is built from TRBV9 and TRBJ1-1; no definite D call. This CDR3 spans 13 amino acids. Trimming took 2 bases from V and 2 from J, leaving 7 bases between them. The germline gives CDR1 SGDLS, CDR2 YYNGEE.

The sample holds a few counts of this clone. This rearrangement joins TRBV6-2 or TRBV6-3 to TRBJ1-1; the D gene is possibly TRBD1 (6 bases). This CDR3 comprises 16 residues. Trimming cost V 3 bases and J 3 bases, with 17 bases left between them. CDR1 is MNHEY, CDR2 SVGEGT, per germline. CDR3 sequence: CASSYRTVGPYTEAFF. The CDR3 DNA follows: TGTGCCAGCAGTTATCGGACAGTAGGCCCCTACACTGAAGCTTTCTTT.

This clone has just a few counts. This chain uses TRBV28 with TRBJ1-1; no firm D call. CDR1 and CDR2 from the germline V gene are MDHEN and SYDVKM. The CDR3 is made up of 14 amino acids. V lost 3 bases and J 7 bases, leaving 15 bases between the germline ends. The DNA of the CDR3 is TGTGCCAGCAGTTTCGCTAACAGACCGAATGAAGCTTTCTTT. Translation gives CASSFANRPNEAFF.

The J gene is TRBJ2-7, the V gene TRBV28, with TRBD1 identical over 7 bases. The junction had 7 bases not matched to a gene; V was cut back by 5 bases and J by 6 bases. This CDR3 has 13 residues. The germline CDR1 and CDR2 sequences are MDHEN and SYDVKM. CDR3 coding DNA: TGTGCCAGCAGTCGCTCAGACAGGGCCGAGCAGTACTTC. Residues: CASSRSDRAEQYF.